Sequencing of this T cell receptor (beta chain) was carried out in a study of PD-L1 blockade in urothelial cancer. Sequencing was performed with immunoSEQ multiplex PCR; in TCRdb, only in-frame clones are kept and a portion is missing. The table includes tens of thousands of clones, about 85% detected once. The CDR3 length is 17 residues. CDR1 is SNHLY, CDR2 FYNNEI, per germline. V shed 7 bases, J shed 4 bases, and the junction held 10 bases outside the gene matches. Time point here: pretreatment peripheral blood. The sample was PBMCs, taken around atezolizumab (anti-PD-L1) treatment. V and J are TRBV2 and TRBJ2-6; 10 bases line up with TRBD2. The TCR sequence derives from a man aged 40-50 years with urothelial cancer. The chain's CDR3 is CASKSIAGGAGANVLTF. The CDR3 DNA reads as TGTGCCAGCAAATCGATAGCGGGAGGCGCGGGGGCCAACGTCCTGACTTTC. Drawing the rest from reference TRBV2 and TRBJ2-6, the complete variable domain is EPEVTQTPSHQVTQMGQEVILRCVPISNHLYFYWYRQILGQKVEFLVSFYNNEISEKSEIFDDQFSVERPDGSNFTLKIRSTKLEDSAMYFCASKSIAGGAGANVLTFGAGSRLTVL.